The rows below give T cell receptor beta chains drawn from one sample of a study of cytomegalovirus exposure and HLA in healthy donors. TCRdb's table, derived via immunoSEQ multiplex PCR, lists solely in-frame clones and lacks some. The sample has 200,000 to 250,000 clones, around 80% seen once. Sequenced sample: PBMCs. All receptors derive from a woman aged 60-70 years in good health and CMV-seropositive. The CDR3 runs from the conserved cysteine through the conserved F or W. Fields, in order: clone size, V gene, CDR3 protein. Not all rows give a size; the values are once, few, many and, for expanded clones, a class.

size: .
V: TRBV4-2
CDR3: CASSQARDSTYNEQFF

size: .
V: TRBV2
CDR3: CASSERRGRSEAFF

size: .
V: TRBV5-6
CDR3: CASSKKDRPYNEQFF

size: .
V: TRBV28
CDR3: CASSSTGHWFF

size: .
V: TRBV19
CDR3: CASTFDRGGGHQPQHF

size: once
V: TRBV15
CDR3: CATSREGKNEKLFF

size: .
V: TRBV5-1
CDR3: CASSRGQGGHSYNEQFF

size: .
V: TRBV7-6
CDR3: CASSFRTGVSYEQYF

size: .
V: TRBV30
CDR3: CAWSVGGAGTEAFF

size: few
V: TRBV28
CDR3: CASSLEGYGYTF

size: .
V: TRBV19
CDR3: CASSGQGRYYEQYF

size: .
V: TRBV2
CDR3: CASEGRTTQYF

size: .
V: TRBV28
CDR3: CASSSPAGATPRPEAFF

size: .
V: TRBV18
CDR3: CASSPPGGGTNTEAFF

size: .
V: TRBV5-6
CDR3: CASSLVSGSTDTQYF

size: .
V: TRBV2
CDR3: CASSQTSGRAYEQYF

size: .
V: TRBV6-5
CDR3: CASSTGTEIYGYTF

size: .
V: TRBV19
CDR3: CASSIRGQYSYNEQFF

size: .
V: TRBV5-6
CDR3: CASSLGQGGISYEQYF

size: .
V: TRBV7-3
CDR3: CASSLDASLGNEQFF

size: few
V: TRBV23-1
CDR3: CASSQSVEVAGEWDTGELFF

size: .
V: TRBV18
CDR3: CASSPKQGETEAFF

size: .
V: TRBV12-5
CDR3: CASGFPLAGVIEQFF

size: .
V: TRBV28
CDR3: CASSPGQGARQPQHF

size: .
V: TRBV5-4
CDR3: CASKATGGMNGYTF

size: .
V: TRBV7-2
CDR3: CASSSITGWTEAFF

size: .
V: TRBV4-1
CDR3: CASSQAYEKLFF

size: .
V: TRBV30
CDR3: CAWSVGSGQPQHF

size: few
V: TRBV11-2
CDR3: CASSLGRDTQYF

size: .
V: TRBV15
CDR3: CATSRDQWGEREKLFF

size: few
V: TRBV28
CDR3: CASSLTGAEAFF

size: .
V: TRBV5-1
CDR3: CASSFTGQGGETQYF

size: .
V: TRBV19
CDR3: CASSTQTGTEAFF

size: once
V: TRBV27
CDR3: CASSPGLADTYEQYF

size: .
V: TRBV6-1
CDR3: CASSETGNTGELFF

size: .
V: TRBV7-9
CDR3: CASKAQGTGTGELFF

size: once
V: TRBV7-3
CDR3: CASSPSSGNSNEQFF

size: .
V: TRBV28
CDR3: CASSILAASTDAQYF

size: .
V: TRBV11-1
CDR3: CASSFPALRGPTDTDTQYF

size: .
V: TRBV28
CDR3: CASVRDRGGTQYF

size: .
V: TRBV7-3
CDR3: CASSPMDRVTGELFF

size: .
V: TRBV27
CDR3: CASSLGRGRFGYGYTF

size: .
V: TRBV29-1
CDR3: CSVGGYQETQYF

size: .
V: TRBV29-1
CDR3: CSVERRMNTEAFF

size: few
V: TRBV15
CDR3: CATSNRDRGYEQYF

size: once
V: TRBV5-4
CDR3: CASSPDRVGVSPLHF

size: .
V: TRBV7-9
CDR3: CSSILSRGNTEAFF

size: .
V: TRBV19
CDR3: CASSKTSGVGGTGELFF

size: .
V: TRBV27
CDR3: CASSLATGTYGYTF

size: once
V: TRBV5-1
CDR3: CASSGRGRGNYEQYF

size: .
V: TRBV29-1
CDR3: CSGGSGRVYNEQFF

size: once
V: TRBV7-2
CDR3: CASSNRDSNEQFF

size: .
V: TRBV9
CDR3: CASSPPGTGVAEQYF

size: once
V: TRBV18
CDR3: CASSPTPTPTGSAIF

size: .
V: TRBV7-8
CDR3: CASSTSSRTAYEQYF

size: .
V: TRBV9
CDR3: CASAWRDSTDTQYF

size: .
V: TRBV27
CDR3: CASSPLDRQNQPQHF

size: .
V: TRBV14
CDR3: CASSQGSGVGYEQYF

size: .
V: TRBV2
CDR3: CARHRSSTDTQYF

size: .
V: TRBV25-1
CDR3: CASSGGFRETQYF